These 29 T cell receptor beta chains share one sample of origin, sequenced in a study of shared clonotypes between healthy human individuals. Sequencing used immunoSEQ multiplex PCR; TCRdb keeps in-frame clones, though not all of them. This table has about 2.4 million clones, over 85% appearing once. Sequenced material: naive CD4+ T cells from PBMCs. Subset indicated: CD45RA+ positively selected. These receptors were collected from a young man in good health. Some clones in this sample may be carry-over from other donors' samples.

The rearrangement uses TRBV27 and TRBJ2-2; 9 nucleotides line up with TRBD2. The germline V gene has CDR1 MNHEY and CDR2 SMNVEV (reference sequence). The CDR3 loop spans 21 amino acids. Unmatched junction bases numbered 19, after V lost 2 bases and J lost 3 bases. The CDR3 spells CASSLKPPWGSGSGDTGELFF. DNA of the CDR3: TGTGCCAGCAGTTTAAAGCCCCCCTGGGGTAGCGGGAGTGGGGACACCGGGGAGCTGTTTTTT.

On this clone: This CDR3 is also generated by other DNA sequences in the sample. The chain couples TRBV5-1 to TRBJ1-6; the D is unclear. Germline V gives CDR1 SGHRS, CDR2 YFSETQ. Trimming pared 0 bases from V and 7 bases from J, leaving 2 bases between. The CDR3 extends over 12 amino acids. CDR3 DNA sequence: TGCGCCAGCAGCTTGGGAAATTCACCCCTCCACTTT. This gives the protein CASSLGNSPLHF.

This clone has a single count. The chain uses TRBV5-1 and TRBJ2-3; TRBD1 agrees at 7 bases. Germline V CDR1 and CDR2: SGHRS, YFSETQ. Trimming cost V 3 bases and J 6 bases; bases outside gene matches: 10. CDR3 size: 15 residues. The CDR3 sequence is CASSSSGTVGDTQYF. The CDR3 DNA follows: TGCGCCAGCAGCTCCTCCGGGACAGTTGGGGATACGCAGTATTTT. Drawing the rest from reference TRBV5-1 and TRBJ2-3, the complete variable domain is KAGVTQTPRYLIKTRGQQVTLSCSPISGHRSVSWYQQTPGQGLQFLFEYFSETQRNKGNFPGRFSGRQFSNSRSEMNVSTLELGDSALYLCASSSSGTVGDTQYFGPGTRLTVL.

V usage is TRBV5-5 and J usage is TRBJ1-1; D not certain. This CDR3 has 14 residues. V was clipped by 10 bases and J by 1 base, with 17 bases between them. CDR1 SGHKS and CDR2 YYEKEE come from the germline V gene (reference sequence). The CDR3 sequence is CACLMTIGNTEAFF. In nucleotides, the CDR3 is TGTGCCTGCCTCATGACTATAGGGAACACTGAAGCTTTCTTT.

This chain joins TRBV5-1 and TRBJ1-2; TRBD1 agrees at 9 bases. The CDR3 is 16 amino acids. V gave up 0 bases and J gave up 4 bases; unmatched junction bases: 7. The germline V gene encodes CDR1 SGHRS and CDR2 YFSETQ. The CDR3, as DNA: TGCGCCAGCAGCTTGGAGGGACAGGGAAGTGGCTATGGCTACACCTTC. Protein: CASSLEGQGSGYGYTF.

The genes are TRBV5-5 and TRBJ1-2; D gene unclear. Germline values: CDR1 SGHKS, CDR2 YYEKEE (reference sequence). V dropped 3 bases and J dropped 8 bases, with 14 bases sitting between them. The CDR3 length is 13 residues. This chain's CDR3 is CASSSTGMRGYTF. DNA for the CDR3: TGTGCCAGCAGCTCGACGGGCATGAGAGGCTACACCTTC. Full variable domain (missing parts from reference TRBV5-5 and TRBJ1-2): DAGVTQSPTHLIKTRGQQVTLRCSPISGHKSVSWYQQVLGQGPQFIFQYYEKEERGRGNFPDRFSARQFPNYSSELNVNALLLGDSALYLCASSSTGMRGYTFGSGTRLTVV.

The V call is TRBV6-1, the J call TRBJ2-7; 11 nucleotides match TRBD1. The CDR3 spans 14 residues. Germline V CDR1 and CDR2: MNHNS, SASEGT. V lost 10 bases and J lost 3; bases outside the gene matches: 8. In DNA form, the CDR3 reads TGTGCCACTTCTCGGACAGGGGGCTTCTACGAGCAGTACTTC. As protein: CATSRTGGFYEQYF.

The genes are TRBV6-5 and TRBJ1-1; no clear D. Per the germline V gene, CDR1 is MNHEY and CDR2 is SVGAGI. Trimming stripped 8 bases from V and 5 bases from J, with 12 bases between. This CDR3 has 12 residues. For the CDR3, the DNA is TGTGCCAGCGCCTCGACGGGGACTGAAGCTTTCTTT. The encoded protein is CASASTGTEAFF.

This clone was seen more than once but under ten times. The V and J genes are TRBV6-1 and TRBJ2-7, with TRBD1 identical over 8 bases. Germline V lookup: CDR1 MNHNS, CDR2 SASEGT. Trimming took 6 bases from V and 5 from J; bases not matched to a gene: 12. This CDR3 is 15 amino acids long. The CDR3 spells CASRPQGAILHEQYF. CDR3 bases: TGTGCCAGCAGACCCCAGGGGGCAATCCTCCACGAGCAGTACTTC.

The CDR3 DNA reads as TGTGCCAGCAGCCCCGGGACAAAGAATCAGCCCCAGCATTTT. It specifies CASSPGTKNQPQHF. This rearrangement joins TRBV28 to TRBJ1-5; a possible D gene is TRBD1 (6 bases). Germline V gene sequence: CDR1 MDHEN, CDR2 SYDVKM. CDR3 size: 14 residues. V was trimmed by 6 bases and J by 4 bases, leaving 13 bases between them.

The chain joins TRBV7-2 to TRBJ1-2; TRBD1 is a possible D gene (5 bases). The germline V gene encodes CDR1 SGHTA and CDR2 FQGNSA. This CDR3 is 16 amino acids long. Between the trimmed V and J ends, which lost 5 bases and 0 bases, there was a span of 16 bases. CDR3 sequence: CASSPFLQEANYGYTF. CDR3 DNA sequence: TGTGCCAGCAGCCCGTTTCTACAGGAAGCTAACTATGGCTACACCTTC.

This clone came up once. The V gene is TRBV5-1, the J gene TRBJ2-5; D ambiguous. V dropped 0 bases and J dropped 5 bases, with 17 bases sitting between them. From germline, CDR1 is SGHRS and CDR2 YFSETQ. This CDR3 spans 16 amino acids. Here the CDR3 reads CASSLAPAEAGETQYF. CDR3 nucleotides: TGCGCCAGCAGCTTGGCCCCGGCGGAAGCTGGGGAGACCCAGTACTTC.

The rearrangement links TRBV28 to TRBJ2-7; TRBD1 matches 8 bases. The CDR3 contains 17 residues. J gave up 0 bases and V 7 bases, and 14 bases lay outside the gene matches. Germline V CDR1 and CDR2: MDHEN, SYDVKM. The CDR3 coding sequence is TGTGCCAGCAATCGAGGGGACAGGACCTTTAGCTCCTACGAGCAGTACTTC. Translating gives CASNRGDRTFSSYEQYF.

With respect to this clone: The same CDR3 arises from other DNA sequences in this sample as well. This chain joins TRBV5-4 and TRBJ2-5, with TRBD1 as a possible D gene (7 bases). V shed 4 bases and J shed 2 bases, with 12 bases lying between them. The CDR3 has 14 amino acids. The V gene's germline CDR1 is SGHNT and CDR2 YYREEE (reference sequence). CDR3: CASSRQGGQETQYF. Here the CDR3 DNA reads TGTGCCAGCAGCCGACAGGGAGGTCAAGAGACCCAGTACTTC. Full variable domain (outside the CDR3, taken from reference TRBV5-4 and TRBJ2-5): ETGVTQSPTHLIKTRGQQVTLRCSSQSGHNTVSWYQQALGQGPQFIFQYYREEENGRGNFPPRFSGLQFPNYSSELNVNALELDDSALYLCASSRQGGQETQYFGPGTRLLVL.

V gene TRBV5-1 combines with J gene TRBJ1-3; tentatively, D is TRBD1 (6 bases). CDR3 length: 16 residues. V was shortened by 4 bases and J by 0 bases, with 14 bases between the two germline ends. Germline V lookup: CDR1 SGHRS, CDR2 YFSETQ. The CDR3 spells CASSGGGPISGNTIYF. CDR3 bases: TGCGCCAGCAGCGGAGGGGGACCGATCTCTGGAAACACCATATATTTT.

CDR3 in amino acids: CASGSFRELIYEQYF. CDR3 bases: TGTGCCAGCGGGTCTTTTCGGGAGTTGATCTACGAGCAGTACTTC. V and J are TRBV28 and TRBJ2-5; D might be TRBD2 (6 bases). The end of the DNA is better explained by TRBJ2-7, so the J call may be wrong. Germline CDR1 reads MDHEN; CDR2 reads SYDVKM. CDR3 length: 15 amino acids.

The chain couples TRBV30 to TRBJ1-2; 11 nucleotides align to TRBD1. Germline V lookup: CDR1 GTSNPN, CDR2 SVGIG (reference sequence). V dropped 4 bases and J dropped 4; count of bases not matched to a gene: 5. CDR3 length: 14 amino acids. The DNA of the CDR3 is TGTGCCTGGACGGGACAGGGGGTCATCTATGGCTACACCTTC. Protein product: CAWTGQGVIYGYTF.

The chain has TRBV25-1 and TRBJ1-2; possibly TRBD1 for D (5 bases). V was pared by 8 bases and J by 7 bases, with 11 bases between. The germline gives CDR1 MGHDK, CDR2 SYGVNS. The CDR3 loop spans 11 amino acids. CDR3 region: CASGGWSGYTF. The CDR3 region has the DNA TGTGCCAGCGGGGGTTGGAGTGGCTACACCTTC.

V and J are TRBV5-1 and TRBJ2-2, with 9 positions matching TRBD1. Germline assignment: CDR1 SGHRS and CDR2 YFSETQ. This CDR3 has 16 residues. Trimming took 4 bases from V and 5 from J; bases not matched to a gene: 9. The CDR3 region is CASSEGQGLITGELFF. CDR3 DNA: TGCGCCAGCAGCGAGGGACAGGGTTTAATTACCGGGGAGCTGTTTTTT.

The chain links TRBV25-1 to TRBJ2-5; 10 positions agree with TRBD2. Germline V gives CDR1 MGHDK, CDR2 SYGVNS. With 3 bases clipped from V and 4 bases from J, the junction kept 5 bases outside the gene matches. This CDR3 spans 15 amino acids. The CDR3 nucleotides read TGTGCCAGCAGTGAGCTAGCGGGAGTAGGAGAGACCCAGTACTTC. Protein sequence: CASSELAGVGETQYF.

About this clone itself: This same CDR3 is encoded by further DNA sequences in the sample. This CDR3 reads CASSPPSGETQYF. CDR3 sequence (DNA): TGTGCCAGCTCACCACCATCCGGAGAGACCCAGTACTTC. The V gene is TRBV18, the J gene TRBJ2-5; D gene ambiguous. The V end was cut by 0 bases, the J end by 4 bases, with 6 bases between. CDR1 and CDR2 (germline): KGHSH, LQKENI. The CDR3 loop spans 13 amino acids.

The rearrangement links TRBV7-2 to TRBJ2-1; a possible D gene is TRBD2 (5 bases). Germline CDR1 and CDR2: SGHTA and FQGNSA. V was shortened by 1 base and J by 8 bases, with 12 bases between the two germline ends. This CDR3 has 14 residues. The CDR3 nucleotides are TGTGCCAGCAGCTTAGAGGGTAGCGTGCATGAGCAGTTCTTC. This encodes CASSLEGSVHEQFF. The entire variable domain, with the rest obtained from reference TRBV7-2 and TRBJ2-1, is as follows: GAGVSQSPSNKVTEKGKDVELRCDPISGHTALYWYRQSLGQGLEFLIYFQGNSAPDKSGLPSDRFSAERTGGSVSTLTIQRTQQEDSAVYLCASSLEGSVHEQFFGPGTRLTVL.

As for this clone: Other DNA sequences within the sample encode an identical CDR3. The V call is TRBV7-2, the J call TRBJ2-5; D uncertain. The V end lost 2 bases, the J end lost 5 bases, and 6 bases lay between the germline ends. The CDR3 loop spans 12 amino acids. Germline CDR1 SGHTA, CDR2 FQGNSA. The chain's CDR3 is CASSLLGETQYF. The CDR3 bases are TGTGCCAGCAGCTTATTGGGCGAGACCCAGTACTTC. The entire variable domain, with the rest obtained from reference TRBV7-2 and TRBJ2-5, is as follows: GAGVSQSPSNKVTEKGKDVELRCDPISGHTALYWYRQSLGQGLEFLIYFQGNSAPDKSGLPSDRFSAERTGGSVSTLTIQRTQQEDSAVYLCASSLLGETQYFGPGTRLLVL.

Comment on this clone: The sample holds other DNA sequences that translate to the same CDR3. The CDR3 protein is CASSSQGTASYEQYF. CDR3 DNA sequence: TGTGCCAGCAGTTCCCAGGGGACAGCCTCCTACGAGCAGTACTTC. The J gene is TRBJ2-7, the V gene TRBV28, with 7 nucleotides matching TRBD1. Trimming at V came to 4 bases and at J to 0 bases, leaving 6 bases not matched to a gene. From germline, CDR1 is MDHEN and CDR2 SYDVKM. CDR3 length equals 15 residues.

CDR3 nucleotide sequence: TGTGCCAGCAAAATGACTAGCGGGAGTGTAGATGAGCAGTTCTTC. It codes for CASKMTSGSVDEQFF. J is TRBJ2-1 and V is TRBV2; 12 bases align to TRBD2. Germline V gives CDR1 SNHLY, CDR2 FYNNEI. With V trimmed by 7 bases and J by 8 bases, 9 bases remained unmatched. The CDR3 spans 15 residues.

The chain employs TRBV27 and TRBJ2-7; no reliable D call. The CDR3 totals 16 residues. Germline loops: CDR1 MNHEY, CDR2 SMNVEV (reference sequence). The V and J ends lost 4 bases and 1 base respectively, with 17 bases between them. The chain's CDR3 is CASSSRSLRQSYEQYF. In nucleotides, the CDR3 is TGTGCCAGCAGTTCAAGGTCCCTGCGGCAATCCTACGAGCAGTACTTC.

This chain uses TRBV28 with TRBJ1-5; 8 bases align to TRBD1. V was clipped by 4 bases and J by 3 bases; unmatched bases: 8. This CDR3 has 16 amino acids. Germline loops: CDR1 MDHEN, CDR2 SYDVKM. The CDR3, as DNA: TGTGCCAGCAGTTCCCCCGGGACAGGCCTCAATCAGCCCCAGCATTTT. This codes for CASSSPGTGLNQPQHF.

The chain has TRBV28 and TRBJ1-2; a possible D gene is TRBD1 (6 bases). V was pared by 5 bases and J by 2 bases, with 12 bases between. The CDR3 is 14 residues long. Germline V lookup: CDR1 MDHEN, CDR2 SYDVKM. The CDR3 sequence is CASSDSGQNYGYTF. As DNA, the CDR3 is TGTGCCAGCAGTGACTCCGGACAGAACTATGGCTACACCTTC.

About this clone: The identical CDR3 is also encoded by other nucleotide sequences in the sample. The chain uses TRBV18 and TRBJ2-3; no clear D. Looked up from germline, CDR1 is KGHSH and CDR2 is LQKENI. CDR3 length equals 12 residues. Trimming took off 0 bases at V and 4 bases at J, with 2 bases between the two ends. CDR3 sequence (DNA): TGTGCCAGCTCACCACCTGCAGATACGCAGTATTTT. Amino acids: CASSPPADTQYF. Full variable domain (missing parts from reference TRBV18 and TRBJ2-3): NAGVMQNPRHLVRRRGQEARLRCSPMKGHSHVYWYRQLPEEGLKFMVYLQKENIIDESGMPKERFSAEFPKEGPSILRIQQVVRGDSAAYFCASSPPADTQYFGPGTRLTVL.